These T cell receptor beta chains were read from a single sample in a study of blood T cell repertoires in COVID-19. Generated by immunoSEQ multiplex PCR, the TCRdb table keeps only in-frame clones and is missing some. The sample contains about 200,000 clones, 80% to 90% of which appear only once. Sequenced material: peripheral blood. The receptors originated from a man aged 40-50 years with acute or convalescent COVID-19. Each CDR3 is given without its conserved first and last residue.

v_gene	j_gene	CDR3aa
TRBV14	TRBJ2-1	ASSQSLVVHEQF
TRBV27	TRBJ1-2	ASSDRGHGYT
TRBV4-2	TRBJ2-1	ASSQDGTGYNEQF
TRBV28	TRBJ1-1	ASSWTGYRNTEAF
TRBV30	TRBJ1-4	AWLSGGELF
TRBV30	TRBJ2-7	AWSGVNSNEQY
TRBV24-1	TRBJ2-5	ATSDRALNSPQY
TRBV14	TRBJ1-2	ASSPRQASIYGYT
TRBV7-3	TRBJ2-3	ASSPAPTSSSDTQY
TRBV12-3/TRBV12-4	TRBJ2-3	ASTEITDTQY
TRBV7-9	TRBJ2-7	ASSEGTAYEQY
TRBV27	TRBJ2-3	ASSRSGLAERAQY
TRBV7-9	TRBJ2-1	ALRLAGEQF
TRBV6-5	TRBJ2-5	ASRLRERETQY
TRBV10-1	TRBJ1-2	ASSESRINYGYT
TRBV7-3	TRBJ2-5	ASSPTGRGETQY
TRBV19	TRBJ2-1	ASSTVGSYNEQF
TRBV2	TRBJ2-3	ASSGTSGRDTQY
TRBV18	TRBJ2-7	ASSGTNHYEQY